A selection of T cell receptor beta chains follows, all from one sample in a study of shared clonotypes between healthy human individuals. The data were produced by immunoSEQ multiplex PCR, yet TCRdb's version contains in-frame clones alone and is incomplete. The sample lists 550,000 to 650,000 clones, roughly 96% occurring once. The sample taken for sequencing was naive CD8+ T cells sorted from blood. The receptors stem from a woman in her 30s in good health. The CDR3 runs from the conserved cysteine through the conserved F or W. A D gene is named only where the DNA matches it firmly. A clone size is listed for some rows: how often the clone was seen (once, few, many), or a class if it is expanded.

v_call,j_call,clone_size,d_call,cdr3_nt,cdr3_aa
TRBV7-9,TRBJ2-7,-,-,TGTGCCAGCAGCAACGACCCGGGACCCTACGAGCAGTACTTC,CASSNDPGPYEQYF
TRBV7-9,TRBJ2-5,-,-,TGTGCCAGCAGCCCTACGAATGGAGAGACCCAGTACTTC,CASSPTNGETQYF
TRBV7-9,TRBJ2-1,-,TRBD1,TGTGCCAGCATCGACAGGGGATTTAGCTACAATGAGCAGTTCTTC,CASIDRGFSYNEQFF
TRBV28,TRBJ1-1,-,TRBD1,TGTGCCAGCAGCATCAACAGGGGGAGATGGGACACTGAAGCTTTCTTT,CASSINRGRWDTEAFF
TRBV5-6,TRBJ2-1,-,TRBD2,TGTGCCAGCAGCTTGGGCGGGAGGAATGAGCAGTTCTTC,CASSLGGRNEQFF
TRBV23-1,TRBJ2-1,-,TRBD2,TGCGCCAGCAGTCACCCGGGACTAGCGGGAGGGCCTCCGGGTAATGAGCAGTTCTTC,CASSHPGLAGGPPGNEQFF
TRBV5-5,TRBJ2-2,-,TRBD2,TGTGCCAGCACCTACTTCCTAGCGGGAGACGGGGAGCTGTTTTTT,CASTYFLAGDGELFF
TRBV12-5,TRBJ2-1,-,TRBD1,TGTGCTAGTGGGTATACAGGGGGCCTGAGGGATGAGCAGTTCTTC,CASGYTGGLRDEQFF
TRBV28,TRBJ2-1,-,-,TGTGCCAGCAGTTTAAGGTCGGACGGCAATGAGCAGTTCTTC,CASSLRSDGNEQFF
TRBV12-5,TRBJ2-1,-,-,TGTGCTAGTGGCACGGACCACAATGAGCAGTTCTTC,CASGTDHNEQFF
TRBV4-1,TRBJ2-1,once,-,TGCGCCAGCAGCCAAGATTGGTTTTACAATGAGCAGTTCTTC,CASSQDWFYNEQFF
TRBV11-2,TRBJ2-5,-,-,TGTGCCAGCAGCTTAGGAGGAAGCTCTCCGGAGACCCAGTACTTC,CASSLGGSSPETQYF
TRBV2,TRBJ2-1,-,TRBD1,TGTGCCAGCACCCCTACAGGGGTTGTTCTGTTCTTC,CASTPTGVVLFF
TRBV6-6,TRBJ1-1,-,-,TGTGCCAGCAGTTACACACAGGGGAACACTGAAGCTTTCTTT,CASSYTQGNTEAFF
TRBV19,TRBJ1-1,-,-,TGTGCCAGCCGGGACGGATACACTGAAGCTTTCTTT,CASRDGYTEAFF
TRBV7-9,TRBJ2-2,few,-,TGTGCCAGCAGCCCGAGCACCGGGGAGCTGTTTTTT,CASSPSTGELFF
TRBV20-1,TRBJ2-7,-,-,TGCAGTGCTAGACTGATGTACGAGCAGTACTTC,CSARLMYEQYF
TRBV7-7,TRBJ2-5,-,-,TGTGCCAGCAGCTCCAGGGACGGAGAGACCCAGTACTTC,CASSSRDGETQYF
TRBV11-2,TRBJ2-7,-,-,TGTGCCAGCAGCTTAGAGGTTGGTAGTCGGGACGAGCAGTACTTC,CASSLEVGSRDEQYF
TRBV5-4,TRBJ1-2,-,TRBD1,TGTGCCAGTGGACAGGGGGATTATGGCTACACCTTC,CASGQGDYGYTF
TRBV28,TRBJ2-1,once,-,TGTGCCAGCAGCTACGGGTCTAGCAGCACCTACAATGAGCAGTTCTTC,CASSYGSSSTYNEQFF
TRBV27,TRBJ1-5,once,-,TGTGCCAGCAGTGCCGACAGATATAGCAATCAGCCCCAGCATTTT,CASSADRYSNQPQHF
TRBV9,TRBJ2-7,-,-,TGTGCCAGCAGCGTAGCTACAGCGGCCACCTACGAGCAGTACTTC,CASSVATAATYEQYF
TRBV5-1,TRBJ2-6,-,-,TGCGCCAGCAGCAGCGGACACCTGCAACTCTCTGGGGCCAACGTCCTGACTTTC,CASSSGHLQLSGANVLTF
TRBV28,TRBJ2-7,-,TRBD2,TGTGCCAGCAATCTAGCGGGGAGCGGGTACGAGCAGTACTTC,CASNLAGSGYEQYF
TRBV2,TRBJ2-7,-,-,TGTGCCAGCAGTGGCCAGCCATCGGCCTACGAGCAGTACTTC,CASSGQPSAYEQYF
TRBV6-1,TRBJ2-7,-,-,TGTGCCAGCAAGTCGAAGGGCCTCCACGAGCAGTACTTC,CASKSKGLHEQYF
TRBV2,TRBJ2-7,-,TRBD1,TGTGCCAGCAGAGACGACGGGACAGGGGGTTACGAGCAGTACTTC,CASRDDGTGGYEQYF
TRBV10-3,TRBJ2-2,-,-,TGTGCCATCAAAACTCCCGGGGAGCTGTTTTTT,CAIKTPGELFF
TRBV19,TRBJ2-5,-,TRBD1,TGTGCCAGTAGTAGAAGGACAGGCCAAGAGACCCAGTACTTC,CASSRRTGQETQYF
TRBV15,TRBJ2-7,-,-,TGTGCCACCAGCAGAGATCGAGGGTGGGAGCAGTACTTC,CATSRDRGWEQYF
TRBV15,TRBJ1-2,-,-,TGTGCCACCAGCAGAGAGAAATACGAAGGAGCCTTTAACTATGGCTACACCTTC,CATSREKYEGAFNYGYTF
TRBV5-4,TRBJ2-3,-,-,TGTGCCAGCAGCCCAGGTGGGGGTACAGATACGCAGTATTTT,CASSPGGGTDTQYF
TRBV19,TRBJ2-1,-,TRBD2,TGTGCCAGTGGTTTAGCGGGTTTCTTCAATGAGCAGTTCTTC,CASGLAGFFNEQFF
TRBV28,TRBJ2-5,-,-,TGTGCCAGCAGTCCGGGGCGGTCCAACCAAGAGACCCAGTACTTC,CASSPGRSNQETQYF
TRBV28,TRBJ2-1,-,TRBD2,TGTGCCAGCAGTTATAGCGGGAGACGCAATGAGCAGTTCTTC,CASSYSGRRNEQFF
TRBV5-6,TRBJ2-7,-,-,TGTGCCAGCAGCCAAGCTGCCCTCGAGCAGTACTTC,CASSQAALEQYF
TRBV19,TRBJ2-1,-,-,TGTGCCAGTAGTTTCCGAGCGGTCTACAATGAGCAGTTCTTC,CASSFRAVYNEQFF
TRBV27,TRBJ2-7,-,-,TGTGCCAGCAGTTCGAGGGGCGAGCAGTACTTC,CASSSRGEQYF
TRBV5-8,TRBJ2-5,-,-,TGTGCCAGCAGTTACGGACTAGGGGGACTTCTCGAGACCCAGTACTTC,CASSYGLGGLLETQYF
TRBV2,TRBJ1-4,-,TRBD1,TGTGCCAGCAGTGAAGCCCTATCCAGACAGGGGCGTAGTGAAAAACTGTTTTTT,CASSEALSRQGRSEKLFF
TRBV6-4,TRBJ2-2,-,-,TGTGCCAGCAGTGACTCGGGGCATCAGCTCCTCAACACCGGGGAGCTGTTTTTT,CASSDSGHQLLNTGELFF
TRBV2,TRBJ1-5,-,TRBD1,TGTGCCAGCGGGGACAGGGGTTTCAATCAGCCCCAGCATTTT,CASGDRGFNQPQHF
TRBV28,TRBJ1-4,-,-,TGTGCCAGCAGTTTTTGGGCAGCGCCCCCCACTAATGAAAAACTGTTTTTT,CASSFWAAPPTNEKLFF
TRBV28,TRBJ2-7,few,-,TGTGCCAGCAGTTCATCCTACGAGCAGTACTTC,CASSSSYEQYF
TRBV19,TRBJ1-1,-,TRBD1,TGTGCCAGTAGTCTAATTGACAGGGGCGGCACTGAAGCTTTCTTT,CASSLIDRGGTEAFF